The subject of this entry is one T cell receptor beta chain. This clonotype showed up just a few times. What antigen it recognizes has not been identified. No per-base quality is available; no much larger clone lies one base away. The sample belongs to a study of response to subunit inactivated influenza vaccine (dated by TCRdb to 2016 to 2018). Background on the whole study: Deep quantitative profiling of the T cell receptor repertoire was used in the study to follow responses to a trivalent subunit inactivated influenza vaccine. The investigation overall reported the following: According to the authors, only a limited number of new T cells may be recruited by each seasonal influenza vaccination.

The library was obtained by RT-PCR. Sequenced using an Illumina HiSeq 2500. TCRdb reanalyzed the raw reads on its own, using fastp at Q25 for trimming and MiXCR for clone calling, and kept in-frame beta chains. Duplicate CDR3 protein sequences are folded into a single record with the most common DNA and genes. Here the sample has more than 150,000 distinct CDR3 sequences; around 9% occur a single time. Approximately 10% of the sample is held by the ten biggest clonotypes. The CDR3 numbers 11 residues from cysteine through phenylalanine. Solely the CDR3 DNA is kept, with 33 bases framed from the first base. The V end loses 3 bases and the J end loses 8 bases, and a stretch of 8 bases separates them. CDR1 and CDR2 (SQVTM, ANQGSEA) derive from the germline V gene.

The chain employs TRBV29-1 and TRBJ2-1, with no confidently assigned D gene. This specimen consisted of non-naive T cells sorted from PBMCs, obtained on the day of vaccination. In the paper's terms, the cell subset or site label means: memory T cell fraction. The clonotype was recovered from a man aged 50-60 years who received an inactivated influenza vaccine. Donor details come from another sample of the same person, matched by shared clones. In nucleotide form, the sequence is TGCAGCGTTGACCGGCTGGATGAGCAGTTCTTC. Its protein reads: CSVDRLDEQFF.